The 2 T cell receptor beta chains listed next were all sequenced from one sample in a study of OX40 agonist ivuxolimab in advanced cancers. This table comes from immunoSEQ multiplex PCR, and its TCRdb copy is limited to in-frame clones, with some not included. Counted here are about 79,000 clones, over 80% occurring once; the ten biggest clones make up around 0.53%. The sample consisted of CD4+ or CD8+ T cells sorted from blood, taken in a trial of the OX40 agonist ivuxolimab. These receptors all stem from an adult with an advanced solid tumor such as melanoma, head and neck, liver or kidney cancer.

This clone was seen once. J is TRBJ2-7 and V is TRBV6-5; D possibly corresponds to TRBD2 (5 bases). Germline CDR1 is MNHEY and CDR2 is SVGAGI. CDR3 length: 14 amino acids. Trimming left V 2 bases short and J 3 bases short, with 11 bases between. Written as DNA, the CDR3 is TGTGCCAGCAGTTACGCAACGGGGAGCTACGAGCAGTACTTC. It encodes CASSYATGSYEQYF.

The chain has TRBV6-5 and TRBJ2-1; 11 bases fit TRBD2. Germline-derived CDR1 and CDR2 are MNHEY and SVGAGI. The CDR3 has 16 residues. Trimming at V came to 4 bases and at J to 8 bases, leaving 10 bases not matched to a gene. The CDR3 loop is CASSLLLAGAKDEQFF. DNA for the CDR3: TGTGCCAGCAGTTTATTACTAGCGGGGGCCAAGGATGAGCAGTTCTTC.